These 14 T cell receptor beta chains were all obtained from the same sample, sequenced in a study of molecular identifiers for immune sequencing clone quantification. A single record per CDR3 protein comes from TCRdb applying MiXCR to the PCR reads. The repertoire holds a few hundred thousand distinct CDR3 sequences, with over 20% as singletons. The sequenced sample consisted of naive CD8+ T cells from blood, with Jurkat cell RNA spiked in. Subset specified: FACS-sorted CD8+CD4-CCR7+CD45RA+ naive T cells. The receptors come from a human donor in good health. Some libraries in this study had Jurkat cell RNA spiked in.

A remark on this clonotype: A much larger clone sits a single nucleotide away, making a read error possible. The rearrangement uses TRBV2 and TRBJ1-1; the D is unclear. The CDR3 runs 16 residues. Per germline, CDR1 SNHLY and CDR2 FYNNEI. The CDR3, as DNA: TGTGCCAGTTCAACCCCGTTGGGAGGTGGTGGCACTGAAACTTTCTTT. Protein sequence: CASSTPLGGGGTETFF.

In its sample, this clonotype was seen a few times. The rearrangement joins TRBV28 to TRBJ2-1; D may be TRBD2 (5 bases). Germline CDR1 MDHEN, CDR2 SYDVKM. Trimming took off 4 bases at V and 8 bases at J, with 15 bases between the two ends. CDR3 length equals 14 residues. The CDR3: CASSSRASVYEQFF. In nucleotides, the CDR3 is TGTGCCAGCAGTTCGAGGGCATCGGTCTATGAGCAGTTCTTC.

This sequence joins TRBV20-1 and TRBJ1-5; D is unclear. Deletions cut 1 base from V and 7 bases from J, with 14 bases between. This CDR3 is 14 amino acids long. Germline V lookup: CDR1 DFQATT, CDR2 SNEGSKA (reference sequence). The CDR3 sequence is CSARVPDGWQPQHF. The CDR3 region has the DNA TGCAGTGCTAGAGTACCAGACGGTTGGCAGCCCCAGCATTTT.

This clonotype was seen at least ten times. The chain has TRBV29-1 and TRBJ2-2; tentatively, D is TRBD2 (6 bases). Germline-derived CDR1 and CDR2 are SQVTM and ANQGSEA. Deletions cut 4 bases from V and 6 bases from J, with 9 bases between. The length of the CDR3 is 12 residues. As DNA, the CDR3 is TGCAGCGTTGTGGGACTGGCCGGGGAGCTGTTTTTT. It codes for CSVVGLAGELFF.

This clonotype came up a few times. The V call is TRBV2, the J call TRBJ2-3; possible D gene TRBD1, 6 bases. The germline gives CDR1 SNHLY, CDR2 FYNNEI. V lost 3 bases and J lost 2, with 12 bases in between. This CDR3 has 15 amino acids. CDR3 in DNA: TGTGCCAGCAGTGACCCTTGGGGGCCCACAGATACGCAGTATTTT. Its protein is CASSDPWGPTDTQYF.

This clonotype was seen a handful of times. The gene calls are TRBV4-3 and TRBJ2-1; D remains ambiguous. Germline CDR1 LGHNA, CDR2 YSLEER. The CDR3 runs 17 residues. Trimming cost V 1 base and J 0 bases, with 13 bases left between them. This CDR3 reads CASSQGSGLSSYNEQFF. Written as DNA, the CDR3 is TGCGCCAGCAGCCAAGGCTCCGGTCTGAGCTCCTACAATGAGCAGTTCTTC.

This clonotype was detected many times. The chain has TRBV9 and TRBJ2-3; 9 bases agree with TRBD2. CDR1 and CDR2 (germline): SGDLS, YYNGEE. Trimming at V came to 0 bases and at J to 2 bases, leaving 4 bases not matched to a gene. This CDR3 comprises 16 residues. CDR3 amino acids: CASSVGLAGTTDTQYF. The CDR3 DNA reads TGTGCCAGCAGCGTAGGGCTAGCGGGAACCACAGATACGCAGTATTTT.

CDR3 in amino acids: CASSLDPHSGGPDTQYF. CDR3 sequence (DNA): TGTGCCAGCAGCTTAGACCCTCATAGCGGGGGGCCCGATACGCAGTATTTT. The rearrangement joins TRBV7-8 to TRBJ2-3; TRBD2 matches at 10 bases. The V segment lost 1 base and the J segment 6 bases; nucleotides outside the gene matches: 10. CDR1 and CDR2 from the germline V gene are SGHVS and FQNEAQ. The CDR3 length is 17 residues.

This clonotype was seen at least ten times. The chain carries TRBV7-9 and TRBJ1-4, with 7 bases lining up with TRBD1. Trimming cost V 5 bases and J 4 bases; bases outside gene matches: 7. Germline CDR1 reads SEHNR; CDR2 reads FQNEAQ (reference sequence). This CDR3 is 15 amino acids long. The CDR3 is CASSGSGTVNEKLFF. The CDR3 nucleotides read TGTGCCAGCAGCGGGTCCGGGACAGTTAATGAAAAACTGTTTTTT.

This sequence joins TRBV4-3 and TRBJ2-1; D is perhaps TRBD2 (5 bases). The CDR3 sequence is 12 residues long. In germline, CDR1 is LGHNA, CDR2 YSLEER. Trimming shortened V by 8 bases and J by 10 bases, and 15 bases separated the two germline ends. The CDR3 protein is CASARGLEEQFF. In nucleotides, the CDR3 is TGCGCCAGCGCCCGAGGGCTGGAAGAGCAGTTCTTC.

This clonotype was recorded many times. The chain is built from TRBV7-9 and TRBJ2-3; 8 positions match TRBD2. Losses at the gene ends were 5 bases for V and 2 bases for J; bases not matched to a gene: 27. The CDR3 length is 22 residues. The germline V gene has CDR1 SEHNR and CDR2 FQNEAQ (reference sequence). The CDR3 loop is CASSDTLAGGGTSEKDTDTQYF. The CDR3 nucleotides are TGTGCCAGCAGCGATACCCTGGCCGGGGGGGGGACCTCCGAGAAAGACACAGATACGCAGTATTTT.

The gene calls are TRBV4-1 and TRBJ2-7, with TRBD2 identical over 10 bases. Germline CDR1 is MGHRA and CDR2 is YSYEKL. V lost 1 base, J lost 0 bases, and 6 bases stayed unmatched. The CDR3 totals 17 residues. This chain's CDR3 is CASSQGPGLAYSYEQYF. In nucleotides, the CDR3 is TGCGCCAGCAGCCAAGGACCGGGACTAGCGTACTCCTACGAGCAGTACTTC.

A few counts support this clonotype. The chain is built from TRBV14 and TRBJ1-1; 7 bases are a match to TRBD1. The germline gives CDR1 SGHDN, CDR2 FVKESK. The CDR3 is 17 amino acids. V was pared by 0 bases and J by 4 bases, with 11 bases of the junction left unmatched. CDR3 nucleotides: TGTGCCAGCAGCCAAGAAATAGAGGTTCACAGGGGCACTGAAGCTTTCTTT. Encoded protein: CASSQEIEVHRGTEAFF. The full variable domain, in which reference TRBV14 and TRBJ1-1 provide the parts outside the CDR3, is EAGVTQFPSHSVIEKGQTVTLRCDPISGHDNLYWYRRVMGKEIKFLLHFVKESKQDESGMPNNRFLAERTGGTYSTLKVQPAELEDSGVYFCASSQEIEVHRGTEAFFGQGTRLTVV.

This clonotype was detected a few times. The chain has TRBV9 and TRBJ1-2; TRBD1 might be the D (5 bases). The CDR3 is 15 residues long. CDR1 SGDLS and CDR2 YYNGEE come from the germline V gene. Deletions cut 6 bases from V and 3 bases from J, with 18 bases between. The CDR3 reads CASTSTEYGDYGYTF. For the CDR3, the DNA is TGTGCCAGCACCTCGACAGAATACGGCGACTATGGCTACACCTTC.